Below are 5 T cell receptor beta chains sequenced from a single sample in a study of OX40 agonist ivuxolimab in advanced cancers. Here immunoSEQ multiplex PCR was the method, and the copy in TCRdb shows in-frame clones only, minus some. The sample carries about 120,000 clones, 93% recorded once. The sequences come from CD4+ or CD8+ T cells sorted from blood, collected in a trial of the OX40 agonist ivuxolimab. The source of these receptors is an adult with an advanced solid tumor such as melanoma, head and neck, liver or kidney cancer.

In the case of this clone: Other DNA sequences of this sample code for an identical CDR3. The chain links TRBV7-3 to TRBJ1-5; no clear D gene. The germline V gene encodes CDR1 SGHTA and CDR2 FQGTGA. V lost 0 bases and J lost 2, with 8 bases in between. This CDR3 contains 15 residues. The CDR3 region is CASSLTPDGNQPQHF. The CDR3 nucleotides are TGTGCCAGCAGCTTAACACCGGATGGCAATCAGCCCCAGCATTTT.

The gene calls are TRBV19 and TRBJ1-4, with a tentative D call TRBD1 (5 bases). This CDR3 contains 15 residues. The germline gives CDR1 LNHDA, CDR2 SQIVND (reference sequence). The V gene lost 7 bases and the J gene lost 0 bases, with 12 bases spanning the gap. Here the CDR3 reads CASTRGWATNEKLFF. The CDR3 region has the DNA TGTGCCAGTACCCGGGGGTGGGCAACTAATGAAAAACTGTTTTTT.

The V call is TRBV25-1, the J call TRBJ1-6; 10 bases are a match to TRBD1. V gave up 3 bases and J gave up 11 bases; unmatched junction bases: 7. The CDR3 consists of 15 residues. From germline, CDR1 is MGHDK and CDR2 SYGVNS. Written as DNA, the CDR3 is TGTGCCAGCAGTGAGACGACAGGGGGCAAGGCACCCCTCCACTTT. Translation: CASSETTGGKAPLHF.

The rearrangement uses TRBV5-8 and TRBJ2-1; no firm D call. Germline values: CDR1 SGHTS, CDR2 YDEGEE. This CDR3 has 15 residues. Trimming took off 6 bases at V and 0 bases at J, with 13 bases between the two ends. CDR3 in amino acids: CASIKTRSSYNEQFF. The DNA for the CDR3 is TGTGCCAGCATCAAGACTCGCAGCTCCTACAATGAGCAGTTCTTC.

CDR3 coding DNA: TGTGCCAGCAGTTTCTGGGCAGATCCCATAGCCAAAAACATTCAGTACTTC. Its protein is CASSFWADPIAKNIQYF. The rearrangement joins TRBV28 to TRBJ2-4; D not resolved. The CDR3 extends over 17 amino acids. The V end was cut by 3 bases, the J end by 0 bases, with 15 bases between. CDR1 is MDHEN, CDR2 SYDVKM, per germline.